This T cell receptor (beta chain) was captured in a study of T cell changes during pregnancy in multiple sclerosis. J was trimmed by 4 bases and V by 0 bases; bases with no gene match: 1. CDR3 size: 15 residues. CDR1 is LNHDA and CDR2 is SQIVND in the germline V gene (reference sequence). Produced via immunoSEQ multiplex PCR; TCRdb's table is partial and in-frame only. This sample carries 15,000 to 20,000 clones, 85% to 90% of them seen once, and the ten largest clones take about 14%. The TCR comes from a female donor in good health, enrolled as a control in a pregnancy study. The chain links TRBV19 to TRBJ2-1, with 9 bases fitting TRBD1. This sample comprised CD8+ T cells from peripheral blood mononuclear cells, obtained in the third trimester of pregnancy. The CDR3 loop reads CASSIDDRGYNEQFF. The CDR3 DNA reads as TGTGCCAGTAGTATAGACGACAGGGGGTACAATGAGCAGTTCTTC.